Here is one T cell receptor beta chain with its context. Antigen: not known. The CDR3 runs to 16 residues. V lost 6 bases to trimming and J lost 0 bases; unmatched junction nucleotides: 7. Germline loops: CDR1 SNHLY, CDR2 FYNNEI. These data come from a study of T cell responses to AZD1222 COVID-19 vaccine. Study summary: Timing groups of about 4 and about 12 weeks for second doses were pooled. Whole-study findings and limits: Sampled repertoires all dated from after the peak T cell response. Seropositivity was recorded at baseline in only 5 or 6 AZD1222 recipients. The sample set comprised mostly white British donors with more females, and clonal diversity was possibly underestimated.

Assay: immunoSEQ multiplex PCR; the TCRdb copy retains only in-frame clones and omits some. The table records tens of thousands of clones, roughly 89% of them present only once. The TCR comes from an adult in good health. This specimen consisted of peripheral blood, obtained on day 0 of AZD1222 vaccination. The J gene is TRBJ1-3, the V gene TRBV2; 8 bases agree with TRBD1. The CDR3 coding sequence is TGTGCCAGCAGGGTCGACAGGGGCAGCTCTGGAAACACCATATATTTT. Amino acids: CASRVDRGSSGNTIYF.